These 27 T cell receptor beta chains came from one sample sequenced in a study of T cell changes during pregnancy in multiple sclerosis. The method was immunoSEQ multiplex PCR; TCRdb's version includes in-frame clones alone and lacks a portion of them. The table lists 75,000 to 95,000 clones, around 90% of them singletons, with more than 1.5% in the top ten. The starting material was peripheral blood, obtained in the first trimester of pregnancy. The source of these receptors is a female donor with multiple sclerosis, enrolled in a pregnancy study.

This sequence joins TRBV21-1 and TRBJ1-5; the table's D gene call, TRBD1, was not cross checked with the DNA. TRBV21-1 is flagged as a pseudogene. This CDR3 spans 15 amino acids. This CDR3 is CASSKGQQGNQPQHF. CDR3 nucleotide sequence: TGTGCCAGCAGCAAAGGGCAACAGGGAAATCAGCCCCAGCATTTT.

The V and J genes are TRBV18 and TRBJ2-7, with 9 positions matching TRBD1. This CDR3 region has 14 residues. Germline trimming cut 6 bases from V and 0 bases from J; bases unmatched to any gene: 3. Per germline, CDR1 KGHSH and CDR2 LQKENI. Written as DNA, the CDR3 is TGTGCCAGCTCCCCGGGACAGGGCTCCTACGAGCAGTACTTC. This codes for CASSPGQGSYEQYF. The full variable domain, in which reference TRBV18 and TRBJ2-7 provide the parts outside the CDR3, is NAGVMQNPRHLVRRRGQEARLRCSPMKGHSHVYWYRQLPEEGLKFMVYLQKENIIDESGMPKERFSAEFPKEGPSILRIQQVVRGDSAAYFCASSPGQGSYEQYFGPGTRLTVT.

V and J are TRBV28 and TRBJ2-1; 9 bases line up with TRBD2. Losses at the gene ends were 7 bases for V and 9 bases for J; bases not matched to a gene: 13. The CDR3 has 15 residues. Germline V gene sequence: CDR1 MDHEN, CDR2 SYDVKM. CDR3 loop: CASKVLAGVFSEQFF. Written as DNA, the CDR3 is TGTGCCAGCAAGGTATTAGCGGGAGTTTTTAGTGAGCAGTTCTTC.

V and J are TRBV27 and TRBJ2-2, with 10 nucleotides matching TRBD2. This CDR3 has 18 residues. Per germline, CDR1 MNHEY and CDR2 SMNVEV (reference sequence). Germline trimming cut 6 bases from V and 8 bases from J; bases unmatched to any gene: 18. CDR3 amino acids: CASRETRAGGPQRGELFF. Written as DNA, the CDR3 is TGTGCCAGCAGAGAGACCCGAGCGGGAGGGCCCCAAAGAGGGGAGCTGTTTTTT.

V gene TRBV27 combines with J gene TRBJ2-3, with TRBD1 as a possible D gene (5 bases). The CDR3 covers 12 residues. Between the trimmed V and J ends, which lost 6 bases and 8 bases, there was a span of 12 bases. Germline V gene data show CDR1 as MNHEY and CDR2 as SMNVEV (reference sequence). Here the CDR3 DNA reads TGTGCCAGCAGCCCAGGGTATACTACGCAGTATTTT. Protein sequence: CASSPGYTTQYF.

The genes are TRBV27 and TRBJ2-7; 11 nucleotides line up with TRBD1. V lost 5 bases and J lost 5; bases outside the gene matches: 11. Per germline, CDR1 MNHEY and CDR2 SMNVEV (reference sequence). The CDR3 loop spans 16 amino acids. The chain's CDR3 is CASSKKPGTGGNEQYF. The CDR3, as DNA: TGTGCCAGCAGTAAAAAACCCGGGACAGGGGGGAACGAGCAGTACTTC.

This rearrangement joins TRBV18 to TRBJ2-7; tentatively, D is TRBD1 (6 bases). The CDR3 is made up of 16 amino acids. Germline V lookup: CDR1 KGHSH, CDR2 LQKENI. Deletions cut 0 bases from V and 4 bases from J, with 16 bases between. The CDR3 sequence: CASSPPLLQGGYEQYF. Written as DNA, the CDR3 is TGTGCCAGCTCACCACCGCTGCTACAGGGTGGTTACGAGCAGTACTTC.

The V call is TRBV5-1, the J call TRBJ2-7; 7 bases are a match to TRBD2. The CDR3 is 15 residues long. Unmatched junction bases numbered 9, after V lost 4 bases and J lost 2 bases. Germline loops: CDR1 SGHRS, CDR2 YFSETQ. CDR3 bases: TGCGCCAGCAGCCCCACCGGGGGGAAGGCCTACGAGCAGTACTTC. As protein: CASSPTGGKAYEQYF.

CDR3 in amino acids: CASSPSRSRIQETQYF. The CDR3 nucleotides are TGTGCCAGCTCACCATCTCGCTCGCGGATACAAGAGACCCAGTACTTC. V gene TRBV18 combines with J gene TRBJ2-5; D is ambiguous. There are 16 residues in the CDR3. The V gene lost 2 bases and the J gene lost 2 bases, with 15 bases spanning the gap. Germline assignment: CDR1 KGHSH and CDR2 LQKENI.

The rearrangement joins TRBV28 to TRBJ2-7; 7 bases fit TRBD2. Germline-derived CDR1 and CDR2 are MDHEN and SYDVKM. The CDR3 has 14 residues. J lost 3 bases, V lost 5 bases, and 7 bases had no gene match. CDR3 region: CASSPTGLGYEQYF. In DNA form, the CDR3 reads TGTGCCAGCAGTCCAACCGGACTAGGCTACGAGCAGTACTTC.

This clone was counted once. The genes are TRBV5-6 and TRBJ1-1, with 8 bases matching TRBD1. CDR1 is SGHDT and CDR2 is YYEEEE in the germline V gene. The CDR3 has 12 residues. After removal of 4 bases from V and 7 bases from J, the junction contained 3 bases not matched to a gene. For the CDR3, the DNA is TGTGCCAGCAGCCGCGGGACAGGTGAAGCTTTCTTT. This codes for CASSRGTGEAFF.

The V gene is TRBV6-5, the J gene TRBJ1-1; TRBD1 matches at 7 bases. The CDR3 covers 15 residues. Losses at the gene ends were 6 bases for V and 1 base for J; bases not matched to a gene: 8. Germline V gene sequence: CDR1 MNHEY, CDR2 SVGAGI. CDR3 nucleotides: TGTGCCAGCAGACGGGACAGCGGGTGGAACACTGAAGCTTTCTTT. Translated: CASRRDSGWNTEAFF.

This clone was seen more than once but under ten times. V usage is TRBV19 and J usage is TRBJ1-4, with 7 bases aligning to TRBD1. Germline-derived CDR1 and CDR2 are LNHDA and SQIVND (reference sequence). With 6 bases clipped from V and 6 bases from J, the junction kept 4 bases outside the gene matches. The CDR3 is 13 residues long. In DNA, the CDR3 is TGTGCCAGTAGGACTACAGGGGATGAAAAACTGTTTTTT. It yields the protein CASRTTGDEKLFF. Together with reference TRBV19 and TRBJ1-4, the CDR3 gives the full variable domain: DGGITQSPKYLFRKEGQNVTLSCEQNLNHDAMYWYRQDPGQGLRLIYYSQIVNDFQKGDIAEGYSVSREKKESFPLTVTSAQKNPTAFYLCASRTTGDEKLFFGSGTQLSVL.

This chain joins TRBV7-8 and TRBJ2-1, with a tentative D call TRBD2 (6 bases). Germline CDR1 reads SGHVS; CDR2 reads FQNEAQ. Trimming removed 3 bases from V and 15 bases from J, with 15 bases in between. The length of the CDR3 is 12 residues. CDR3: CASSLGPGEAFF. The CDR3 nucleotides read TGTGCCAGCAGCTTGGGACCCGGGGAGGCGTTCTTC.

The genes are TRBV13 and TRBJ1-3, with 7 bases fitting TRBD1. CDR3 length: 16 amino acids. The V and J ends lost 2 bases and 4 bases, in that order; junction bases with no gene match: 8. Germline CDR1 PRHDT, CDR2 FYEKMQ (reference sequence). CDR3 nucleotides: TGTGCCAGCAGCTTAACCCTGGGACAGAGGGGAAACACCATATATTTT. As protein: CASSLTLGQRGNTIYF. Combining the CDR3 with reference TRBV13 and TRBJ1-3 gives the whole variable domain AAGVIQSPRHLIKEKRETATLKCYPIPRHDTVYWYQQGPGQDPQFLISFYEKMQSDKGSIPDRFSAQQFSDYHSELNMSSLELGDSALYFCASSLTLGQRGNTIYFGEGSWLTVV.

This clone was observed a single time. V and J are TRBV27 and TRBJ2-1; TRBD1 is a possible D gene (6 bases). Germline loops: CDR1 MNHEY, CDR2 SMNVEV (reference sequence). There are 14 residues in the CDR3. V was clipped by 3 bases and J by 3 bases, with 9 bases between them. CDR3 nucleotides: TGTGCCAGCAGTTTTGGGGGCCTCTACAATGAGCAGTTCTTC. Amino acids: CASSFGGLYNEQFF.

The J gene is TRBJ1-4, the V gene TRBV6-1; no definite D call. CDR1 and CDR2 (germline): MNHNS, SASEGT. The CDR3 is 16 residues long. The V end was cut by 0 bases, the J end by 0 bases, with 8 bases between. CDR3 amino acids: CASSEAGIATNEKLFF. CDR3 bases: TGTGCCAGCAGTGAAGCGGGCATTGCAACTAATGAAAAACTGTTTTTT.

This CDR3 reads CSVVGDDRNLYGYTF. The CDR3 region has the DNA TGCAGCGTTGTTGGGGACGACAGGAACCTATATGGCTACACCTTC. This sequence joins TRBV29-1 and TRBJ1-2; D perhaps matches TRBD1 (6 bases). V lost 4 bases and J 5 bases, leaving 20 bases between the germline ends. CDR3 length equals 15 residues. CDR1 SQVTM and CDR2 ANQGSEA come from the germline V gene.

V usage is TRBV9 and J usage is TRBJ2-3; unclear D gene. The CDR3 totals 18 residues. Germline V lookup: CDR1 SGDLS, CDR2 YYNGEE. The ends were cut back, 2 bases at V and 4 bases at J, with 23 bases in the middle. CDR3 amino acids: CASSVSLLTDFEPDTQYF. Written as DNA, the CDR3 is TGTGCCAGCAGCGTCTCCCTGTTGACCGACTTTGAGCCAGATACGCAGTATTTT.

The V call is TRBV7-9, the J call TRBJ1-4; D call uncertain. The V end lost 2 bases, the J end lost 0 bases, and 7 bases lay between the germline ends. Germline loops: CDR1 SEHNR, CDR2 FQNEAQ (reference sequence). The CDR3 has 15 amino acids. This chain's CDR3 is CASSLLGTTNEKLFF. CDR3 nucleotide sequence: TGTGCCAGCAGCTTACTGGGCACAACTAATGAAAAACTGTTTTTT.

V and J are TRBV7-2 and TRBJ1-2, with TRBD1 as a possible D gene (6 bases). V was clipped by 2 bases and J by 4 bases, with 11 bases between them. The CDR3 covers 14 residues. Germline lookup yields CDR1 SGHTA and CDR2 FQGNSA. The CDR3 protein is CASSLFTGLYGYTF. CDR3 in DNA: TGTGCCAGCAGCTTATTTACAGGGCTCTATGGCTACACCTTC.

The gene calls are TRBV7-8 and TRBJ1-2, with D tentatively TRBD1 (5 bases). Germline V lookup: CDR1 SGHVS, CDR2 FQNEAQ. The CDR3 is 14 amino acids. V lost 5 bases, J lost 0 bases, and 10 bases lay in between. The CDR3 DNA follows: TGTGCCAGCAGCGCCAGGGATTCTAACTATGGCTACACCTTC. This gives the protein CASSARDSNYGYTF.

CDR3 sequence: CASRRDRVWEQYF. The CDR3 coding sequence is TGTGCCAGCAGGAGAGACAGGGTCTGGGAGCAGTACTTC. The chain employs TRBV6-1 and TRBJ2-7; the match to TRBD1 covers 7 bases. In germline, CDR1 is MNHNS, CDR2 SASEGT. V dropped 6 bases and J dropped 7; count of bases not matched to a gene: 9. This CDR3 spans 13 amino acids.

This chain connects TRBV5-1 to TRBJ1-1, with D possibly matching TRBD1 (6 bases). V was cut by 0 bases and J by 2 bases, with 11 bases left in between. Germline assignment: CDR1 SGHRS and CDR2 YFSETQ. The CDR3 extends over 15 amino acids. The CDR3 DNA is TGCGCCAGCAGCTTGGCGCCAGGGGCTAACACTGAAGCTTTCTTT. This codes for CASSLAPGANTEAFF.

The chain links TRBV7-6 to TRBJ2-7; the match to TRBD1 covers 9 bases. The germline gives CDR1 SGHVS, CDR2 FNYEAQ. The junction had 9 bases not matched to a gene; V was cut back by 5 bases and J by 4 bases. The CDR3 is 15 residues long. In nucleotides, the CDR3 is TGTGCCAGCAGCGCTGACAGGGGGGCAGGGTACGAGCAGTACTTC. Translating gives CASSADRGAGYEQYF.

A few counts support this clone. The chain is built from TRBV19 and TRBJ1-1, with 7 positions matching TRBD1. J gave up 5 bases and V 7 bases, and 10 bases lay outside the gene matches. The CDR3 has 14 residues. The germline V gene has CDR1 LNHDA and CDR2 SQIVND (reference sequence). Here the CDR3 DNA reads TGTGCCAGTATGGTCCGGCAGGGGGGTACTGAAGCTTTCTTT. This sequence encodes CASMVRQGGTEAFF.

This clone was seen a single time. This sample includes further DNA sequences coding for the same CDR3. V usage is TRBV27 and J usage is TRBJ1-1; the D gene is possibly TRBD1 (5 bases). Germline CDR1 MNHEY, CDR2 SMNVEV (reference sequence). Deletions cut 3 bases from V and 0 bases from J, with 8 bases between. The CDR3 runs to 14 residues. The DNA for the CDR3 is TGTGCCAGCAGTTTTCGGGGGATGAACACTGAAGCTTTCTTT. It encodes CASSFRGMNTEAFF.